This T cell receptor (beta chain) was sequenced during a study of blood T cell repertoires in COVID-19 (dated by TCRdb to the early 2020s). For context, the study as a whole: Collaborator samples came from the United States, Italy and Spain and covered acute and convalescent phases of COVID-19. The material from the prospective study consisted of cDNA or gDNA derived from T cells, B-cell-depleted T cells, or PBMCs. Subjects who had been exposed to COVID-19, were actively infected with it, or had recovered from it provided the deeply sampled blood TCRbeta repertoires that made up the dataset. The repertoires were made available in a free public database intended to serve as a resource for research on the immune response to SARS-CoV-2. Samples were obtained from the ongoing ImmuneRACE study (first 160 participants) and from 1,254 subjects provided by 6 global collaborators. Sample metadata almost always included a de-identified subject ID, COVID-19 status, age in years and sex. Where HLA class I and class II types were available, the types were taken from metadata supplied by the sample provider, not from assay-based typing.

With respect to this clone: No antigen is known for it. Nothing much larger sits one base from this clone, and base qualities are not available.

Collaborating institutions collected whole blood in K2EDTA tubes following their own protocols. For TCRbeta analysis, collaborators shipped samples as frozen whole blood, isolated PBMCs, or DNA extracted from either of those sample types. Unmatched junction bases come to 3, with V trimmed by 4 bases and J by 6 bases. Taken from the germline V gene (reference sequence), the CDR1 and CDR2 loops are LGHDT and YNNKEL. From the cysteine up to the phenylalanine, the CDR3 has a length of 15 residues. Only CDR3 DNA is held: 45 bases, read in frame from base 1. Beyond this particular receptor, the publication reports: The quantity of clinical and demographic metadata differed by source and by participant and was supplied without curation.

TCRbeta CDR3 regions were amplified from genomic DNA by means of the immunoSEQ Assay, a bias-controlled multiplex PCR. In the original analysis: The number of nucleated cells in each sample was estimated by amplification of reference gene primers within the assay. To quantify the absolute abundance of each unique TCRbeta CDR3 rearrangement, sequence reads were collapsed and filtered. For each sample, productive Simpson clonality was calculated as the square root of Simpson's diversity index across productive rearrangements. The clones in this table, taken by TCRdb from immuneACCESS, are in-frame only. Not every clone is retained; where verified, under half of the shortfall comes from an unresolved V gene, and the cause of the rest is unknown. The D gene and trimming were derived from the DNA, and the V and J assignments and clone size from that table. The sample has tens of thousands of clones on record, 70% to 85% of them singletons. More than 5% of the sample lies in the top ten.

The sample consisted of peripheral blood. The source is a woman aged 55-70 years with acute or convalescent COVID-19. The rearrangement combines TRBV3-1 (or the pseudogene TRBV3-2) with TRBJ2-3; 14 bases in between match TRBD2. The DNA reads TGTGCCAGCAGCCCGGGACTAGCGGGGGCCGATACGCAGTATTTT. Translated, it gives CASSPGLAGADTQYF.